The 6 T cell receptor beta chains reported below all come from one sample, sequenced in a study of shared clonotypes between healthy human individuals. This table comes from immunoSEQ multiplex PCR, and its TCRdb copy is limited to in-frame clones, with some not included. The sample yields fewer than 650,000 clones, over 65% seen once. The sequenced sample consisted of PBMCs. These receptors were obtained from a middle-aged woman in good health. Some clones in this sample may be carry-over from other donors' samples.

In regard to this clone: This may stem from a read error, because a much larger clone lies one nucleotide away. The chain couples TRBV7-6 to TRBJ2-7; 7 nucleotides line up with TRBD2. The CDR3 loop spans 13 amino acids. CDR1 and CDR2 (germline): SGHVS, FNYEAQ. CDR3 region: CASGLGGVYEQYF. In DNA, the CDR3 is TGTGCCAGCGGCTTGGGGGGGGTCTACGAGCAGTACTTC.

V usage is TRBV6-1 and J usage is TRBJ1-2; maybe TRBD1 (6 bases). The germline gives CDR1 MNHNS, CDR2 SASEGT. This CDR3 spans 14 amino acids. With 7 bases removed from V and 9 bases from J, the gap between germline ends came to 21 bases. The CDR3 loop reads CASTPTGTSRSYTF. Written as DNA, the CDR3 is TGTGCCAGCACCCCAACAGGGACGTCTAGAAGCTACACCTTC.

The table lists this clone with many counts. The V call is TRBV9, the J call TRBJ2-2, with D unresolved. Trimming left V 2 bases short and J 7 bases short, with 6 bases between. Germline V gene data show CDR1 as SGDLS and CDR2 as YYNGEE. The CDR3 loop spans 12 amino acids. DNA for the CDR3: TGTGCCAGCAGCGTTCTAGGCGGGGAGCTGTTTTTT. Protein sequence: CASSVLGGELFF.

V and J are TRBV6-4 and TRBJ1-4; D might be TRBD1 (5 bases). Between the trimmed V and J ends, which lost 3 bases and 5 bases, there was a span of 13 bases. Germline V CDR1 and CDR2: MRHNA, SNTAGT. The CDR3 is made up of 15 amino acids. This CDR3 is CASSEVPGSNEKLFF. DNA for the CDR3: TGTGCCAGCAGTGAGGTGCCAGGGTCCAATGAAAAACTGTTTTTT.

This sequence joins TRBV4-1 and TRBJ2-6, with TRBD2 matching over 14 bases. The germline V gene has CDR1 MGHRA and CDR2 YSYEKL. With V trimmed by 4 bases and J by 0 bases, 14 bases remained unmatched. CDR3 size: 22 residues. The chain's CDR3 is CASSLPGLAGAGAHSGANVLTF. The CDR3 bases are TGCGCCAGCAGCCTTCCGGGACTAGCGGGAGCCGGGGCCCACTCTGGGGCCAACGTCCTGACTTTC.

This rearrangement joins TRBV18 to TRBJ1-2, with TRBD1 identical over 8 bases. The CDR3 extends over 13 amino acids. V was clipped by 3 bases and J by 6 bases; unmatched bases: 3. Germline V gives CDR1 KGHSH, CDR2 LQKENI. The CDR3 DNA sequence: TGTGCCAGCTCACCCCAGGGGGCGCATGGCTACACCTTC. Encoded protein: CASSPQGAHGYTF. The variable domain in full, completed from reference TRBV18 and TRBJ1-2, reads NAGVMQNPRHLVRRRGQEARLRCSPMKGHSHVYWYRQLPEEGLKFMVYLQKENIIDESGMPKERFSAEFPKEGPSILRIQQVVRGDSAAYFCASSPQGAHGYTFGSGTRLTVV.